Below are 28 T cell receptor beta chains sequenced from a single sample in a study of blood T cell repertoires in COVID-19. The assay was immunoSEQ multiplex PCR, and TCRdb's table has in-frame clones only and misses some. The sample includes about 130,000 clones, 84% of them seen just once. Sequenced input: peripheral blood. All receptors come from a human donor in a cohort sampled during active COVID-19.

The chain couples TRBV11-2 to TRBJ2-4; possibly TRBD1 for D (5 bases). Germline V gene lookup returns CDR1 SGHAT and CDR2 FQNNGV. V lost 4 bases to trimming and J lost 1 base, with 20 bases between them. The CDR3 extends over 18 amino acids. In DNA form, the CDR3 reads TGTGCCAGCAGCTCCTGGCCCTCCTCAGGGAAGGCCAAAAACATTCAGTACTTC. This sequence encodes CASSSWPSSGKAKNIQYF.

The rearrangement links TRBV7-3 to TRBJ2-7; the match to TRBD2 covers 8 bases. The V gene's germline CDR1 is SGHTA and CDR2 FQGTGA. Losses at the gene ends were 0 bases for V and 7 bases for J; bases not matched to a gene: 14. The CDR3 is 17 residues long. CDR3 sequence: CASSLTPSGGEEREQYF. The CDR3 DNA reads as TGTGCCAGCAGCTTAACCCCGAGCGGGGGCGAGGAGAGGGAGCAGTACTTC.

V gene TRBV11-3 combines with J gene TRBJ2-3; no firm D call. In germline, CDR1 is SGHNT, CDR2 YENEEA. Trimming took off 4 bases at V and 2 bases at J, with 4 bases between the two ends. This CDR3 is built from 12 residues. CDR3 sequence reads: CASSSSTDTQYF. In nucleotides, the CDR3 is TGTGCCAGCAGCTCTTCCACAGATACGCAGTATTTT.

This clone was seen a single time. V is TRBV6-2 or TRBV6-3 and J is TRBJ1-2; 9 bases agree with TRBD1. With V trimmed by 4 bases and J by 4 bases, 10 bases remained unmatched. CDR1 and CDR2 (germline): MNHEY, SVGEGT. The CDR3 is made up of 16 amino acids. CDR3 protein: CASSSTPTGGSYGYTF. DNA for the CDR3: TGTGCCAGCAGTTCTACTCCGACAGGGGGGAGCTATGGCTACACCTTC.

The chain carries TRBV5-1 and TRBJ2-5; 8 bases line up with TRBD2. Germline values: CDR1 SGHRS, CDR2 YFSETQ. The CDR3 runs 14 residues. J was trimmed by 5 bases and V by 0 bases; bases with no gene match: 3. This CDR3 reads CASSLGPGGETQYF. The CDR3 DNA sequence: TGCGCCAGCAGCTTGGGTCCGGGAGGGGAGACCCAGTACTTC.

The chain employs TRBV6-5 and TRBJ2-5, with TRBD2 identical over 7 bases. V lost 5 bases and J lost 5; bases outside the gene matches: 11. The V gene's germline CDR1 is MNHEY and CDR2 SVGAGI. The CDR3 spans 15 residues. CDR3: CASSIATSFPETQYF. CDR3 sequence (DNA): TGTGCCAGCAGTATCGCGACTAGCTTTCCGGAGACCCAGTACTTC.

The CDR3 bases are TGTGCCAGTAGTATAGGGGGCCGGGCTGAAGCTTTCTTT. Protein sequence: CASSIGGRAEAFF. The V gene is TRBV19, the J gene TRBJ1-1; D perhaps matches TRBD1 (5 bases). CDR1 is LNHDA and CDR2 is SQIVND in the germline V gene (reference sequence). The CDR3 is 13 amino acids. V was clipped by 1 base and J by 6 bases, with 9 bases between them. Using reference TRBV19 and TRBJ1-1 for the parts outside the CDR3, the full variable domain is DGGITQSPKYLFRKEGQNVTLSCEQNLNHDAMYWYRQDPGQGLRLIYYSQIVNDFQKGDIAEGYSVSREKKESFPLTVTSAQKNPTAFYLCASSIGGRAEAFFGQGTRLTVV.

V is TRBV9 and J is TRBJ1-1; possibly TRBD1 for D (5 bases). Germline loops: CDR1 SGDLS, CDR2 YYNGEE. The CDR3 length is 14 residues. The V and J ends lost 0 bases and 11 bases respectively, with 17 bases between them. CDR3 sequence reads: CASSVVLQDTPAFF. The CDR3 bases are TGTGCCAGCAGCGTAGTTCTTCAGGACACACCGGCTTTCTTT.

The chain employs TRBV6-4 and TRBJ1-5; no definite D call. CDR3 length: 15 residues. The V end was cut by 5 bases, the J end by 3 bases, with 14 bases between. Germline V gene lookup returns CDR1 MRHNA and CDR2 SNTAGT. DNA of the CDR3: TGTGCCAGCAGTAAGGAGTTGGACTCCAATCAGCCCCAGCATTTT. Residues: CASSKELDSNQPQHF.

V and J are TRBV5-1 and TRBJ2-7; the match to TRBD1 covers 9 bases. The CDR3 totals 13 residues. Germline V gene sequence: CDR1 SGHRS, CDR2 YFSETQ. The J segment lost 6 bases and the V segment lost 4 bases, leaving 5 bases of the junction unmatched. The chain's CDR3 is CASSPGQGIEQYF. The CDR3 DNA reads TGCGCCAGCAGCCCGGGACAGGGAATCGAGCAGTACTTC.

This chain links TRBV10-3 with TRBJ1-4, with TRBD1 matching 9 bases. The V gene end was trimmed by 5 bases and the J gene end by 3 bases; junction bases not matched to a gene: 4. The CDR3 runs 15 residues. Germline V gives CDR1 ENHRY, CDR2 SYGVKD. CDR3: CAISLTGGANEKLFF. The CDR3 DNA reads as TGTGCCATCAGTCTGACAGGGGGTGCTAATGAAAAACTGTTTTTT.

The CDR3 DNA sequence: TGTGCCAGCAGTTTAGGGGGCGCTAACTATGGCTACACCTTC. This translates into CASSLGGANYGYTF. The chain carries TRBV28 and TRBJ1-2, with D perhaps TRBD1 (6 bases). The CDR3 spans 14 residues. V lost 2 bases to trimming and J lost 0 bases, with 7 bases between them. Germline V lookup: CDR1 MDHEN, CDR2 SYDVKM.

The count of this clone is one. J is TRBJ2-3 and V is TRBV3-1 (or the pseudogene TRBV3-2), with D perhaps TRBD1 (5 bases). Germline CDR1 and CDR2: LGHDT and YNNKEL (reference sequence). Trimming took off 0 bases at V and 8 bases at J, with 9 bases between the two ends. The CDR3 has 13 residues. In nucleotides, the CDR3 is TGTGCCAGCAGCCAAGATGGCAGGGTTACGCAGTATTTT. Amino acid sequence: CASSQDGRVTQYF.

The chain is built from TRBV4-2 and TRBJ1-6; D not resolved. This CDR3 spans 16 amino acids. V shed 1 base and J shed 5 bases, with 12 bases lying between them. Germline V gene sequence: CDR1 LGHNA, CDR2 YNFKEQ. CDR3 sequence reads: CASSQGPAGNNSPLHF. For the CDR3, the DNA is TGTGCCAGCAGCCAAGGTCCGGCCGGGAATAATTCACCCCTCCACTTT.

The chain joins TRBV7-2 to TRBJ2-3; D is perhaps TRBD2 (7 bases). The germline V gene has CDR1 SGHTA and CDR2 FQGNSA. Trimming pared 5 bases from V and 0 bases from J, leaving 15 bases between. The CDR3 extends over 16 amino acids. DNA of the CDR3: TGTGCCAGCAGCCCCCTTGGGGGGGCCAGCACAGATACGCAGTATTTT. Residues: CASSPLGGASTDTQYF.

This chain links TRBV4-1 with TRBJ1-3; D unclear. Germline assignment: CDR1 MGHRA and CDR2 YSYEKL. V lost 2 bases to trimming and J lost 1 base, with 12 bases between them. The CDR3 sequence is 16 residues long. The DNA for the CDR3 is TGCGCCAGCAGCCAACTTGGGCAGTCTTCTGGAAACACCATATATTTT. This codes for CASSQLGQSSGNTIYF.

The V gene is TRBV3-1 (or the pseudogene TRBV3-2), the J gene TRBJ1-1; D is undetermined. V was trimmed by 4 bases and J by 5 bases, leaving 11 bases between them. Germline V CDR1 and CDR2: LGHDT, YNNKEL (reference sequence). The CDR3 covers 13 residues. The CDR3: CASSLGPGTEAFF. Here the CDR3 DNA reads TGTGCCAGCAGCCTGGGCCCGGGGACTGAAGCTTTCTTT.

The chain has TRBV19 and TRBJ1-2; 12 bases align to TRBD1. J was trimmed by 4 bases and V by 4 bases; bases with no gene match: 4. Germline CDR1 reads LNHDA; CDR2 reads SQIVND (reference sequence). This CDR3 has 15 amino acids. CDR3 region: CASSRGTGGVYGYTF. Written as DNA, the CDR3 is TGTGCCAGTAGTAGGGGGACAGGGGGCGTCTATGGCTACACCTTC.

The V gene is TRBV5-1, the J gene TRBJ2-3, with D maybe TRBD1 (8 bases). The CDR3 is 15 residues long. Trimming shortened V by 2 bases and J by 3 bases, and 13 bases separated the two germline ends. The V gene's germline CDR1 is SGHRS and CDR2 YFSETQ. CDR3 region: CASSLQGGGTDTQYF. CDR3 DNA sequence: TGCGCCAGCAGCTTACAGGGGGGAGGGACAGATACGCAGTATTTT.

The V gene is TRBV10-3, the J gene TRBJ1-1, with D maybe TRBD1 (6 bases). Trimming stripped 6 bases from V and 1 base from J, with 15 bases between. CDR3 length: 15 amino acids. Germline CDR1 and CDR2: ENHRY and SYGVKD. The CDR3 spells CAISTPETGNTEAFF. The CDR3 DNA sequence: TGTGCCATCAGCACTCCCGAGACAGGGAACACTGAAGCTTTCTTT.

This chain connects TRBV6-5 to TRBJ2-7; a weak D match, TRBD2 (5 bases). Germline CDR1 MNHEY, CDR2 SVGAGI. This CDR3 is 15 amino acids long. The V end was cut by 5 bases, the J end by 3 bases, with 17 bases between. CDR3 amino acids: CASSQARTRVYEQYF. The DNA for the CDR3 is TGTGCCAGCAGTCAGGCGAGGACGAGGGTCTACGAGCAGTACTTC.

This rearrangement joins TRBV12-5 to TRBJ2-3, with 9 bases aligning to TRBD2. The CDR3 contains 14 residues. Losses at the gene ends were 9 bases for V and 4 bases for J; bases not matched to a gene: 8. Germline V lookup: CDR1 LGHNT, CDR2 FRNRAP. Here the CDR3 DNA reads TGTGCTAGCGGAGCGGGGGGAGGGGCAGATACGCAGTATTTT. This translates into CASGAGGGADTQYF.

In DNA form, the CDR3 reads TGTGCCAGCAGCTTGGGACTAGCGGGGCGCAACACAGATACGCAGTATTTT. Translation: CASSLGLAGRNTDTQYF. This sequence joins TRBV11-3 and TRBJ2-3; 13 bases are a match to TRBD2. The CDR3 is 17 amino acids. Germline V gives CDR1 SGHNT, CDR2 YENEEA. Trimming removed 3 bases from V and 2 bases from J; junction bases left unmatched: 5.

V is TRBV7-9 and J is TRBJ2-3; 8 positions agree with TRBD2. V lost 6 bases to trimming and J lost 3 bases; unmatched junction nucleotides: 8. Germline V CDR1 and CDR2: SEHNR, FQNEAQ (reference sequence). CDR3 length: 15 residues. Here the CDR3 DNA reads TGTGCCAGCAGGCTCGGACGGGGGGGAACAGATACGCAGTATTTT. The encoded protein is CASRLGRGGTDTQYF.

As DNA, the CDR3 is TGTGCCAGCTCCCCCGGGGGTGAAAAACTGTTTTTT. It translates to CASSPGGEKLFF. J is TRBJ1-4 and V is TRBV28, with a tentative D call TRBD1 (5 bases). The CDR3 is made up of 12 amino acids. Germline lookup yields CDR1 MDHEN and CDR2 SYDVKM. V dropped 8 bases and J dropped 7 bases, with 11 bases sitting between them.

This chain links TRBV9 with TRBJ2-1, with 7 bases matching TRBD1. This CDR3 is built from 13 residues. Germline CDR1 and CDR2: SGDLS and YYNGEE. Trimming cost V 8 bases and J 1 base; bases outside gene matches: 3. CDR3 sequence reads: CASGGQSYNEQFF. The CDR3 nucleotides are TGTGCCAGTGGGGGACAGTCCTACAATGAGCAGTTCTTC. Using reference TRBV9 and TRBJ2-1 for the parts outside the CDR3, the full variable domain is DSGVTQTPKHLITATGQRVTLRCSPRSGDLSVYWYQQSLDQGLQFLIQYYNGEERAKGNILERFSAQQFPDLHSELNLSSLELGDSALYFCASGGQSYNEQFFGPGTRLTVL.

The chain joins TRBV6-5 to TRBJ1-4, with 9 bases identical to TRBD1. Per germline, CDR1 MNHEY and CDR2 SVGAGI. With V trimmed by 0 bases and J by 8 bases, 4 bases remained unmatched. The CDR3 is 15 residues long. The CDR3 spells CASSYSGTGKEKLFF. CDR3 coding DNA: TGTGCCAGCAGTTACTCCGGGACAGGGAAAGAAAAACTGTTTTTT.

This clone was recorded only once. This chain connects TRBV7-8 to TRBJ1-5; 8 bases agree with TRBD1. Germline V gene sequence: CDR1 SGHVS, CDR2 FQNEAQ. This CDR3 is built from 16 residues. Trimming at V came to 5 bases and at J to 0 bases, leaving 6 bases not matched to a gene. The CDR3 nucleotides read TGTGCCAGCAGCCCTGGGACAGGTCCTAGCAATCAGCCCCAGCATTTT. Protein sequence: CASSPGTGPSNQPQHF.